These 10 T cell receptor beta chains were all obtained from the same sample, sequenced in a study of cytomegalovirus exposure and HLA in healthy donors. PCR amplification relied on 60 Vbeta primers (plus 13 Jbeta primers). The protocol was immunoSEQ multiplex PCR, while the TCRdb copy is restricted to in-frame clones and leaves out a portion. The profile shows 100,000 or so clones, approximately 60% of them singletons. Sequencing was performed on PBMCs. All receptors derive from a woman aged 25 to 45 in good health and CMV-seropositive.

The genes are TRBV5-1 and TRBJ1-1; 10 nucleotides match TRBD1. CDR1 and CDR2 from the germline V gene are SGHRS and YFSETQ. V lost 4 bases and J lost 3; bases outside the gene matches: 12. CDR3 length: 17 residues. CDR3 protein: CASSLQDRGDSDTEAFF. CDR3 in DNA: TGCGCCAGCAGCCTCCAGGACAGGGGGGACTCAGACACTGAAGCTTTCTTT.

This clone was recorded a few times. The chain has TRBV4-1 and TRBJ2-7, with TRBD1 as a possible D gene (5 bases). Trimming removed 5 bases from V and 0 bases from J, with 11 bases in between. This CDR3 comprises 14 residues. Germline V gene sequence: CDR1 MGHRA, CDR2 YSYEKL. The CDR3 DNA is TGCGCCAGCAGCGCACAGGTCTCCTCCTACGAGCAGTACTTC. This sequence encodes CASSAQVSSYEQYF.

This clone came up once. CDR3 nucleotides: TGTGCCAGCAGCGTCCCAACAGGGGCGGAGAGGAATGAGCAGTTCTTC. Encoded protein: CASSVPTGAERNEQFF. This rearrangement joins TRBV5-4 to TRBJ2-1; 7 positions agree with TRBD1. Germline CDR1 SGHNT, CDR2 YYREEE (reference sequence). Losses at the gene ends were 4 bases for V and 7 bases for J; bases not matched to a gene: 14. CDR3 length: 16 residues.

The chain joins TRBV18 to TRBJ2-7; 10 positions agree with TRBD1. The CDR3 covers 15 residues. From germline, CDR1 is KGHSH and CDR2 LQKENI. V was clipped by 6 bases and J by 1 base; unmatched bases: 6. The CDR3 DNA sequence: TGTGCCAGCTCGGGCCGACAGGGGGCTTCCTACGAGCAGTACTTC. As protein: CASSGRQGASYEQYF.

This chain uses TRBV18 with TRBJ1-4, with TRBD1 identical over 9 bases. Germline V gene lookup returns CDR1 KGHSH and CDR2 LQKENI. CDR3 size: 21 residues. J lost 7 bases, V lost 5 bases, and 26 bases had no gene match. CDR3 coding DNA: TGTGCCAGCTCAAGAGATACCGGGACAGGGCTTCAATTTTTGGTCGGTGAAAAACTGTTTTTT. Protein sequence: CASSRDTGTGLQFLVGEKLFF.

The rearrangement links TRBV5-1 to TRBJ2-1; TRBD2 agrees at 11 bases. From germline, CDR1 is SGHRS and CDR2 YFSETQ. CDR3 length equals 15 residues. After removal of 2 bases from V and 7 bases from J, the junction contained 5 bases not matched to a gene. For the CDR3, the DNA is TGCGCCAGCAGCTTTCTAGCGGGGGGAGGGAATGAGCAGTTCTTC. Translating gives CASSFLAGGGNEQFF.

This clone was seen only a few times. The J gene is TRBJ1-5, the V gene TRBV2; no clear D. Trimming took 9 bases from V and 0 from J, leaving 9 bases between them. Per germline, CDR1 SNHLY and CDR2 FYNNEI. This CDR3 has 13 residues. This CDR3 is CASEAFSNQPQHF. CDR3 bases: TGTGCCAGTGAAGCGTTTAGCAATCAGCCCCAGCATTTT.

This clone was seen more than once but under ten times. The chain employs TRBV5-4 and TRBJ2-7; no definite D call. This CDR3 is built from 13 residues. The V and J ends lost 0 bases and 3 bases respectively, with 7 bases between them. The germline CDR1 and CDR2 sequences are SGHNT and YYREEE (reference sequence). CDR3 protein: CASSLGLDYEQYF. CDR3 nucleotide sequence: TGTGCCAGCAGCTTGGGCCTAGACTACGAGCAGTACTTC.

This rearrangement joins TRBV7-9 to TRBJ1-2; 9 nucleotides line up with TRBD1. This CDR3 has 16 residues. With V trimmed by 6 bases and J by 8 bases, 16 bases remained unmatched. Germline V gene sequence: CDR1 SEHNR, CDR2 FQNEAQ (reference sequence). CDR3 sequence (DNA): TGTGCCAGCAGGCGGACAGGGGTGCGTGGATATGAAGGCTACACCTTC. Translating it yields CASRRTGVRGYEGYTF.

This chain uses TRBV9 with TRBJ1-6, with D possibly matching TRBD1 (6 bases). V lost 3 bases, J lost 13 bases, and 14 bases lay in between. This CDR3 region has 13 residues. Germline V gene sequence: CDR1 SGDLS, CDR2 YYNGEE. The CDR3 DNA is TGTGCCAGCAGCGCGGGAACAGGGCTTCCCCTCCACTTT. This sequence encodes CASSAGTGLPLHF.